The 15 T cell receptor beta chains below were found in one sample sequenced in a study of T cells in Graves' hyperthyroidism and ophthalmopathy. TCR beta CDR3 sequences were amplified from RNA transcripts. With the HTBI primer set, the TCR CDR3 went through a first round of RT-PCR. A single record per CDR3 protein comes from TCRdb applying MiXCR to the multiplex PCR reads. The data contain around 340,000 distinct CDR3 sequences, around 20% of them singletons. The sample consisted of blood. The receptors were sampled from a woman aged 45-60 years with Graves' hyperthyroidism.

The V and J genes are TRBV3-1 and TRBJ1-2; D is perhaps TRBD1 (5 bases). The CDR3 has 15 amino acids. CDR1 LGHDT and CDR2 YNNKEL come from the germline V gene (reference sequence). V gave up 4 bases and J gave up 8 bases, with 20 bases separating them. The CDR3 loop reads CASSPPRRVNSGYTF. The CDR3, as DNA: TGTGCCAGCAGCCCCCCCCGCAGGGTTAATTCCGGCTACACCTTC.

The chain is built from TRBV29-1 and TRBJ1-5, with a weak D call TRBD1 (5 bases). Germline V gene sequence: CDR1 SQVTM, CDR2 ANQGSEA. V shed 3 bases and J shed 4 bases, with 10 bases lying between them. CDR3 length equals 13 residues. The CDR3 nucleotides read TGCAGCGTTGAGGTGACAGTAAATCAGCCCCAGCATTTT. Protein product: CSVEVTVNQPQHF. Variable domain in full (rest from reference TRBV29-1 and TRBJ1-5): SAVISQKPSRDICQRGTSLTIQCQVDSQVTMMFWYRQQPGQSLTLIATANQGSEATYESGFVIDKFPISRPNLTFSTLTVSNMSPEDSSIYLCSVEVTVNQPQHFGDGTRLSIL.

This clonotype showed up many times. The V gene is TRBV6-1, the J gene TRBJ1-1; D is uncertain. Germline CDR1 is MNHNS and CDR2 is SASEGT. Deletions cut 4 bases from V and 3 bases from J, with 21 bases between. The CDR3 covers 17 residues. The CDR3, as DNA: TGTGCCAGCAGTGGACTGCAGACCGGTCGATCGTACACTGAAGCTTTCTTT. This translates into CASSGLQTGRSYTEAFF.

In this sample, this clonotype turned up many times. This sequence joins TRBV30 and TRBJ1-5, with D possibly TRBD1 on 5 matching bases. This CDR3 is 13 amino acids long. Trimming stripped 1 base from V and 5 bases from J, with 9 bases between. Germline values: CDR1 GTSNPN, CDR2 SVGIG (reference sequence). CDR3 in amino acids: CAWSEGFDQPQHF. The CDR3 nucleotides are TGTGCCTGGAGTGAGGGGTTTGATCAGCCCCAGCATTTT.

This clonotype has a count of ten or more. The gene calls are TRBV27 and TRBJ2-2; D may be TRBD2 (5 bases). Looked up from germline, CDR1 is MNHEY and CDR2 is SMNVEV (reference sequence). This CDR3 is 16 amino acids long. V gave up 2 bases and J gave up 2 bases, with 12 bases separating them. For the CDR3, the DNA is TGTGCCAGCAGTTTAGGGAGTACTATCAACACCGGGGAGCTGTTTTTT. It is translated as CASSLGSTINTGELFF.

The table lists this clonotype with a few counts. The CDR3, as DNA: TGTGCCAGCAGCTTAAATAGTAGGGGCAGCCAAGAGACCCAGTACTTC. This gives the protein CASSLNSRGSQETQYF. The chain is built from TRBV7-3 and TRBJ2-5, with D possibly TRBD1 on 5 matching bases. From germline, CDR1 is SGHTA and CDR2 FQGTGA. V lost 1 base, J lost 1 base, and 13 bases lay in between. The CDR3 extends over 16 amino acids. The whole variable domain, remainder taken from reference TRBV7-3 and TRBJ2-5, is GAGVSQTPSNKVTEKGKYVELRCDPISGHTALYWYRQSLGQGPEFLIYFQGTGAADDSGLPNDRFFAVRPEGSVSTLKIQRTERGDSAVYLCASSLNSRGSQETQYFGPGTRLLVL.

This clonotype was seen at least ten times. The chain carries TRBV11-2 and TRBJ2-3; tentative D call: TRBD1 (6 bases). The CDR3 loop spans 14 amino acids. Germline CDR1 and CDR2: SGHAT and FQNNGV. Trimming shortened V by 1 base and J by 4 bases, and 9 bases separated the two germline ends. CDR3 DNA sequence: TGTGCCAGCAGCTTAGGATACAGGGCAGATACGCAGTATTTT. Its translation: CASSLGYRADTQYF.

This chain links TRBV15 with TRBJ1-2; D gene uncertain. In germline, CDR1 is LNHNV, CDR2 YYDKDF (reference sequence). Between the trimmed V and J ends, which lost 3 bases and 0 bases, there was a span of 14 bases. CDR3 size: 16 residues. The CDR3 region has the DNA TGTGCCACCAGCAGGGAATGGGCTGAAACTAACTATGGCTACACCTTC. Translation gives CATSREWAETNYGYTF.

This clonotype was observed a handful of times. The chain uses TRBV7-2 and TRBJ2-1, with 7 bases identical to TRBD1. This CDR3 has 14 amino acids. Germline V gives CDR1 SGHTA, CDR2 FQGNSA. V trimming: 7 bases; J trimming: 3 bases; junction bases outside the gene matches: 6. As DNA, the CDR3 is TGTGCCAGCACCCCGGGACAGATCTACAATGAGCAGTTCTTC. Translation gives CASTPGQIYNEQFF.

This chain joins TRBV6-5 and TRBJ1-4; D call uncertain. Germline V lookup: CDR1 MNHEY, CDR2 SVGAGI. V gave up 0 bases and J gave up 13 bases, with 15 bases separating them. The CDR3 totals 14 residues. The CDR3 region has the DNA TGTGCCAGCAGTTACTCGAATCAACCAGCCGCACTGTTTTTT. Its protein product is CASSYSNQPAALFF.

This clonotype was observed at least ten times. The chain links TRBV20-1 to TRBJ2-7; 8 nucleotides match TRBD1. The CDR3 is made up of 14 amino acids. Per the germline V gene, CDR1 is DFQATT and CDR2 is SNEGSKA (reference sequence). V was pared by 5 bases and J by 1 base, with 7 bases of the junction left unmatched. The CDR3: CSAEDRVKSYEQYF. The CDR3 region has the DNA TGCAGTGCTGAGGACAGGGTAAAATCCTACGAGCAGTACTTC.

This clonotype was seen a handful of times. One end of the junction does not line up with germline, which may come from a read error. This rearrangement joins TRBV2 to TRBJ2-7, with D possibly matching TRBD1 (5 bases). Germline V gives CDR1 SNHLY, CDR2 FYNNEI. This CDR3 has 15 amino acids. DNA for the CDR3: TGTGCCTGCAGTGAAGGGGTATACGGCTCCTACGAGCAGTACTTC. Its protein is CACSEGVYGSYEQYF.

This clonotype appeared many times. The chain combines TRBV6-1 with TRBJ1-1; D is possibly TRBD1 (5 bases). Germline V gene data show CDR1 as MNHNS and CDR2 as SASEGT. CDR3 length: 12 residues. V lost 6 bases and J 11 bases, leaving 16 bases between the germline ends. The CDR3 coding sequence is TGTGCCAGCAGCAACGGAGGACAAGGGGCTTTCTTT. Its protein product is CASSNGGQGAFF.

The chain joins TRBV4-2 to TRBJ2-7; the D is unclear. V lost 0 bases, J lost 5 bases, and 8 bases lay in between. Germline CDR1 and CDR2: LGHNA and YNFKEQ. The length of the CDR3 is 13 residues. CDR3 loop: CASSQDWGNEQYF. CDR3 in DNA: TGTGCCAGCAGCCAAGATTGGGGAAACGAGCAGTACTTC.

This clonotype was recorded many times. The chain uses TRBV12-3 or TRBV12-4 and TRBJ1-1, with D perhaps matching TRBD1 (5 bases). This CDR3 contains 15 residues. V was cut by 5 bases and J by 0 bases, with 13 bases left in between. DNA of the CDR3: TGTGCCAGCAGTACCCGGACATTAATGAACACTGAAGCTTTCTTT. Its translation is CASSTRTLMNTEAFF.